This T cell receptor beta chain is drawn from a study of blood T cell repertoires in COVID-19. The data were produced by immunoSEQ multiplex PCR, yet TCRdb's version contains in-frame clones alone and is incomplete. The repertoire has approximately 28,000 clones, roughly 80% of them found once; the top ten carry more than 7.5%. The receptor comes from a woman in her 70s with active or convalescent COVID-19. The sequencing input was peripheral blood.

The CDR3 nucleotides are TGTGCCAGCAGCTTAGGGACAGGATCCACTGAAGCTTTCTTT. It encodes CASSLGTGSTEAFF. The rearrangement uses TRBV11-2 and TRBJ1-1; TRBD1 matches 7 bases. Germline values: CDR1 SGHAT, CDR2 FQNNGV. CDR3 length equals 14 residues. The junction had 3 bases not matched to a gene; V was cut back by 1 base and J by 4 bases.